This TCR beta chain is from a study of blood T cell repertoires in COVID-19. About the study: Sites in the United States, Italy and Spain provided acute and convalescent COVID-19 samples. Sources were T cells, B-cell-depleted T cells, or PBMCs; the material itself was cDNA or gDNA.

Authors' processing steps: Nucleated cell number was recorded as an estimate derived from reference gene primer amplification. The method was immunoSEQ multiplex PCR; TCRdb's version includes in-frame clones alone and lacks a portion of them. V, J and clone size are those of that table, while D and trimming were read from the DNA. This sample carries some 250,000 clones, roughly 81% of them seen once, and the ten largest clones take 7.5%. The germline V and J ends were trimmed by 5 bases and 0 bases, with 8 bases remaining between them. The length of the CDR3 is 15 residues. Germline V gene data show CDR1 as MDHEN and CDR2 as SYDVKM. This clone was counted between two and nine times. The Seattle site enrolled patients during active infection and followed them longitudinally.

This clonotype originated in a woman of 80 years or more with COVID-19, enrolled during active disease. V gene TRBV28 combines with J gene TRBJ2-6; D gene uncertain. Source material: peripheral blood. In DNA, the CDR3 is TGTGCCAGCAGTAGACCGGGCTCTGGGGCCAACGTCCTGACTTTC. This codes for CASSRPGSGANVLTF.